This TCR beta chain was identified in a study of OX40 agonist ivuxolimab in advanced cancers. Using immunoSEQ multiplex PCR, the repertoire was profiled, and TCRdb retains in-frame clones only, with some absent. The sample shows over 50,000 clones, about 80% of them seen only once. The CDR3 length is 14 residues. Deletions cut 4 bases from V and 0 bases from J, with 7 bases between. Per the germline V gene, CDR1 is SNHLY and CDR2 is FYNNEI. On this clone itself: As yet, its antigen is unknown.

Study-level points and caveats: CD4+ and CD8+ T cells in blood underwent clonal expansion by week 6 at 0.1 to 3.0 mg/kg. Low normalized T-cell clonal expansion was also seen in some nonresponders.

This TCR was sampled from an adult with an advanced solid tumor such as melanoma, head and neck, liver or kidney cancer. J is TRBJ1-3 and V is TRBV2; TRBD1 might be the D (6 bases). The source material was CD4+ or CD8+ T cells sorted from blood, sampled in a trial of the OX40 agonist ivuxolimab. The CDR3 coding sequence is TGTGCCAGCAGTGCAGGGGTCTCTGGAAACACCATATATTTT. Amino acids: CASSAGVSGNTIYF.